These 30 T cell receptor beta chains originate from one sample sequenced in a study of a mutant IDH1 vaccine in newly diagnosed glioma. Profiled with immunoSEQ multiplex PCR; TCRdb holds only in-frame clones, not every one. The sample records roughly 70,000 clones, about 88% being singletons. Time point denoted: week 11, during vaccination. Each vaccine dose was 300 ug of mutant IDH1 20-mer peptide, with topical imiquimod. For these receptors, no antigen is known. Sequencing was performed on PBMCs, taken from a glioma patient whose treatment included an IDH1 peptide vaccine. The receptor source for this set is a woman aged 45-65 years with glioma.

The CDR3 spells CASSAPGGSYEQYF. Written as DNA, the CDR3 is TGTGCCAGCAGTGCCCCGGGGGGTTCCTACGAGCAGTACTTC. V and J are TRBV2 and TRBJ2-7, with TRBD2 identical over 7 bases. The V gene end was trimmed by 4 bases and the J gene end by 1 base; junction bases not matched to a gene: 4. CDR1 and CDR2 from the germline V gene are SNHLY and FYNNEI. The CDR3 covers 14 residues.

The chain carries TRBV10-3 and TRBJ2-7; TRBD2 matches at 8 bases. V was clipped by 3 bases and J by 4 bases; unmatched bases: 8. Per the germline V gene, CDR1 is ENHRY and CDR2 is SYGVKD. The CDR3 sequence is 15 residues long. The CDR3 loop is CAISEISGGQYEQYF. DNA for the CDR3: TGTGCCATCAGTGAAATCAGCGGGGGCCAATACGAGCAGTACTTC.

The chain combines TRBV7-2 with TRBJ2-3; D not resolved. V was cut by 0 bases and J by 1 base, with 17 bases left in between. The germline V gene has CDR1 SGHTA and CDR2 FQGNSA. The CDR3 covers 18 residues. The CDR3: CASSLAVLGHVGTDTQYF. The CDR3 nucleotides are TGTGCCAGCAGCTTAGCGGTCTTAGGGCACGTGGGCACAGATACGCAGTATTTT. The full variable domain, with the rest looked up from reference TRBV7-2 and TRBJ2-3, is GAGVSQSPSNKVTEKGKDVELRCDPISGHTALYWYRQSLGQGLEFLIYFQGNSAPDKSGLPSDRFSAERTGGSVSTLTIQRTQQEDSAVYLCASSLAVLGHVGTDTQYFGPGTRLTVL.

The V call is TRBV7-3, the J call TRBJ2-3; D is unclear. The CDR3 runs to 14 residues. The V and J ends lost 5 bases and 7 bases respectively, with 16 bases between them. Germline loops: CDR1 SGHTA, CDR2 FQGTGA. This chain's CDR3 is CASSPNADVNTQYF. The CDR3 coding sequence is TGTGCCAGCAGCCCTAATGCGGACGTTAATACGCAGTATTTT. The full variable domain, completed using reference TRBV7-3 and TRBJ2-3, is GAGVSQTPSNKVTEKGKYVELRCDPISGHTALYWYRQSLGQGPEFLIYFQGTGAADDSGLPNDRFFAVRPEGSVSTLKIQRTERGDSAVYLCASSPNADVNTQYFGPGTRLTVL.

The rearrangement uses TRBV28 and TRBJ1-5, with a tentative D call TRBD1 (6 bases). Trimming pared 6 bases from V and 0 bases from J, leaving 15 bases between. This CDR3 is built from 16 residues. Germline values: CDR1 MDHEN, CDR2 SYDVKM. As DNA, the CDR3 is TGTGCCAGCAGCCAGGGGATAGGTCCTAGCAATCAGCCCCAGCATTTT. Its translation is CASSQGIGPSNQPQHF.

The chain couples TRBV18 to TRBJ2-3; D uncertain. Germline loops: CDR1 KGHSH, CDR2 LQKENI. V dropped 2 bases and J dropped 6 bases, with 3 bases sitting between them. The CDR3 is 11 residues long. The CDR3 DNA reads as TGTGCCAGCTCACCATCCGATACGCAGTATTTT. Translated: CASSPSDTQYF.

The rearrangement uses TRBV7-9 and TRBJ1-4; tentatively, D is TRBD1 (5 bases). This CDR3 spans 14 amino acids. Germline CDR1 is SEHNR and CDR2 is FQNEAQ (reference sequence). V was trimmed by 5 bases and J by 5 bases, leaving 12 bases between them. CDR3 loop: CASSETEINEKLFF. CDR3 nucleotide sequence: TGTGCCAGCAGCGAGACAGAGATCAATGAAAAACTGTTTTTT.

The chain joins TRBV5-1 to TRBJ1-1; a possible D gene is TRBD1 (5 bases). Germline values: CDR1 SGHRS, CDR2 YFSETQ. Trimming took off 1 base at V and 4 bases at J, with 14 bases between the two ends. The CDR3 consists of 15 residues. DNA for the CDR3: TGCGCCAGCAGCTTGTACTCAGGGACCCTCACTGAAGCTTTCTTT. Its translation: CASSLYSGTLTEAFF.

The V gene is TRBV18, the J gene TRBJ2-2; weak D call: TRBD1 (6 bases). V was pared by 3 bases and J by 4 bases, with 12 bases between. The CDR3 length is 15 residues. Germline lookup yields CDR1 KGHSH and CDR2 LQKENI. The DNA for the CDR3 is TGTGCCAGCTCACCCGGGACAAGGGCCACCGGGGAGCTGTTTTTT. Translating it yields CASSPGTRATGELFF.

The J gene is TRBJ2-1, the V gene TRBV5-1; TRBD1 is a possible D gene (6 bases). Trimming pared 5 bases from V and 0 bases from J, leaving 12 bases between. Per germline, CDR1 SGHRS and CDR2 YFSETQ. This CDR3 is 15 amino acids long. This CDR3 is CASRLQGSSYNEQFF. DNA for the CDR3: TGCGCCAGCAGGTTACAGGGAAGCTCCTACAATGAGCAGTTCTTC.

The V and J genes are TRBV25-1 and TRBJ2-7; weak D call: TRBD1 (5 bases). The CDR3 contains 12 residues. The V gene lost 3 bases and the J gene lost 4 bases, with 7 bases spanning the gap. Looked up from germline, CDR1 is MGHDK and CDR2 is SYGVNS. CDR3 residues: CASSEQGYEQYF. The DNA for the CDR3 is TGTGCCAGCAGTGAGCAGGGATACGAGCAGTACTTC.

This clone was counted a single time. The chain uses TRBV6-6 and TRBJ2-1; D unclear. The CDR3 totals 11 residues. V was cut by 4 bases and J by 6 bases, with 4 bases left in between. The V gene's germline CDR1 is MNHNY and CDR2 SVGAGI (reference sequence). This CDR3 reads CASSSGNEQFF. Written as DNA, the CDR3 is TGTGCCAGCAGTTCAGGCAATGAGCAGTTCTTC.

This clone was seen a single time. The rearrangement uses TRBV19 and TRBJ2-7; D gene unclear. The germline CDR1 and CDR2 sequences are LNHDA and SQIVND (reference sequence). The CDR3 length is 11 residues. Trimming removed 6 bases at V and 1 base at J, with 4 bases between. CDR3 nucleotide sequence: TGTGCCAGTAGCAGTTCCTACGAGCAGTACTTC. Translation gives CASSSSYEQYF.

This sequence joins TRBV11-2 and TRBJ1-4; 7 bases match TRBD1. CDR1 is SGHAT and CDR2 is FQNNGV in the germline V gene. This CDR3 spans 14 amino acids. Trimming at V came to 6 bases and at J to 6 bases, leaving 7 bases not matched to a gene. CDR3 DNA sequence: TGTGCCAGCAGTTGGGACAGTCATTATGAAAAACTGTTTTTT. Translation gives CASSWDSHYEKLFF.

The V and J genes are TRBV5-1 and TRBJ2-1; D uncertain. The CDR3 runs 13 residues. Germline lookup yields CDR1 SGHRS and CDR2 YFSETQ. Trimming pared 4 bases from V and 0 bases from J, leaving 5 bases between. CDR3 protein: CASSLDSYNEQFF. CDR3 sequence (DNA): TGCGCCAGCAGCCTGGACTCCTACAATGAGCAGTTCTTC.

The chain has TRBV13 and TRBJ1-1; D gene unclear. This CDR3 contains 15 residues. V was pared by 5 bases and J by 8 bases, with 21 bases between. Per germline, CDR1 PRHDT and CDR2 FYEKMQ (reference sequence). This CDR3 is CASSPPHLSSREAFF. The CDR3 DNA reads as TGTGCCAGCAGCCCGCCCCATTTGAGCAGCAGAGAAGCTTTCTTT.

This CDR3 is CASSLSAGAYTEAFF. DNA of the CDR3: TGTGCCAGCAGTTTATCGGCGGGAGCGTACACTGAAGCTTTCTTT. The chain recombines TRBV27 with TRBJ1-1; no clear D. There are 15 residues in the CDR3. Germline V gene data show CDR1 as MNHEY and CDR2 as SMNVEV (reference sequence). Trimming removed 0 bases at V and 3 bases at J, with 11 bases between.

This rearrangement joins TRBV29-1 to TRBJ1-2; tentatively, D is TRBD1 (6 bases). V gave up 6 bases and J gave up 6 bases, with 14 bases separating them. CDR1 and CDR2 (germline): SQVTM, ANQGSEA. The CDR3 loop spans 12 amino acids. The CDR3 reads CSVLRGKNGYTF. DNA of the CDR3: TGCAGCGTCCTCAGGGGAAAGAATGGCTACACCTTC.

This clone was recorded only once. This chain connects TRBV18 to TRBJ1-4; the D is unclear. The CDR3 has 13 residues. The germline V and J ends were trimmed by 8 bases and 7 bases, with 14 bases remaining between them. Per the germline V gene, CDR1 is KGHSH and CDR2 is LQKENI. The DNA of the CDR3 is TGTGCCAGCGCCGCCCTACTATCTGAAAAACTGTTTTTT. Its protein is CASAALLSEKLFF.

The rearrangement joins TRBV9 to TRBJ2-3, with TRBD2 matching 9 bases. V lost 4 bases, J lost 1 base, and 4 bases stayed unmatched. The CDR3 runs 15 residues. CDR1 SGDLS and CDR2 YYNGEE come from the germline V gene. The CDR3 DNA is TGTGCCAGCAGCTTTAGCGGGGGCGGCACAGATACGCAGTATTTT. Its protein product is CASSFSGGGTDTQYF.

The V gene is TRBV7-6, the J gene TRBJ1-1; D remains ambiguous. Trimming stripped 1 base from V and 5 bases from J, with 11 bases between. CDR1 and CDR2 from the germline V gene are SGHVS and FNYEAQ. The CDR3 consists of 14 residues. CDR3 region: CASSLGARPTEAFF. The CDR3 region has the DNA TGTGCCAGCAGCTTAGGGGCGCGTCCAACTGAAGCTTTCTTT.

V gene TRBV5-1 combines with J gene TRBJ1-2; TRBD1 matches at 9 bases. The CDR3 covers 17 residues. With 4 bases clipped from V and 6 bases from J, the junction kept 16 bases outside the gene matches. CDR1 and CDR2 (germline): SGHRS, YFSETQ. The CDR3 here is CASSPQGQGGVGDGYTF. The CDR3 DNA follows: TGCGCCAGCAGCCCTCAGGGACAGGGAGGTGTAGGGGATGGCTACACCTTC.

The rearrangement links TRBV29-1 to TRBJ1-4; D not certain. The CDR3 is 10 amino acids. The V end was cut by 6 bases, the J end by 8 bases, with 7 bases between. Germline-derived CDR1 and CDR2 are SQVTM and ANQGSEA. CDR3 amino acids: CSVGIEKLFF. The DNA of the CDR3 is TGCAGCGTAGGGATCGAAAAACTGTTTTTT.

The rearrangement uses TRBV25-1 and TRBJ1-2, with D possibly being TRBD1 (5 bases). Germline CDR1 and CDR2: MGHDK and SYGVNS. V was pared by 3 bases and J by 1 base, with 9 bases between. The CDR3 sequence is 14 residues long. This CDR3 is CASSDWDGNYGYTF. The CDR3, as DNA: TGTGCCAGCAGTGACTGGGACGGTAACTATGGCTACACCTTC.

V and J are TRBV30 and TRBJ1-6; 10 positions match TRBD1. Trimming at V came to 1 base and at J to 8 bases, leaving 5 bases not matched to a gene. Per the germline V gene, CDR1 is GTSNPN and CDR2 is SVGIG (reference sequence). This CDR3 comprises 15 residues. The CDR3 is CAWSAGDRGHSPLHF. CDR3 nucleotide sequence: TGTGCCTGGAGTGCCGGAGACAGGGGGCATTCACCCCTCCACTTT.

This clone was observed a handful of times. The CDR3 sequence: CAMLGQNTEAFF. DNA for the CDR3: TGTGCCATGTTGGGACAGAACACTGAAGCTTTCTTT. This sequence joins TRBV10-3 and TRBJ1-1; D possibly corresponds to TRBD1 (6 bases). The CDR3 consists of 12 residues. The ends were cut back, 9 bases at V and 1 base at J, with 9 bases in the middle. Germline CDR1 reads ENHRY; CDR2 reads SYGVKD.

The chain couples TRBV7-2 to TRBJ1-1; unclear D gene. V was pared by 5 bases and J by 0 bases, with 7 bases between. The germline CDR1 and CDR2 sequences are SGHTA and FQGNSA. This CDR3 contains 13 residues. Here the CDR3 DNA reads TGTGCCAGCAGCCCGCGAATGAACACTGAAGCTTTCTTT. It specifies CASSPRMNTEAFF. The full variable domain, completed using reference TRBV7-2 and TRBJ1-1, is GAGVSQSPSNKVTEKGKDVELRCDPISGHTALYWYRQSLGQGLEFLIYFQGNSAPDKSGLPSDRFSAERTGGSVSTLTIQRTQQEDSAVYLCASSPRMNTEAFFGQGTRLTVV.

This clone was seen more than once but under ten times. The chain has TRBV29-1 and TRBJ1-3, with D perhaps matching TRBD1 (6 bases). V lost 3 bases, J lost 16 bases, and 13 bases lay in between. CDR1 is SQVTM and CDR2 is ANQGSEA in the germline V gene. This CDR3 comprises 10 residues. The CDR3 region has the DNA TGCAGCGTTGAGGGGGCTGAAGGGTATTTT. It translates to CSVEGAEGYF.

The gene calls are TRBV11-3 and TRBJ1-1; TRBD1 agrees at 9 bases. The V gene end was trimmed by 3 bases and the J gene end by 6 bases; junction bases not matched to a gene: 5. CDR3 length: 14 residues. The germline CDR1 and CDR2 sequences are SGHNT and YENEEA. CDR3 amino acids: CASSFDRGRAEAFF. DNA for the CDR3: TGTGCCAGCAGCTTTGACAGGGGGAGGGCTGAAGCTTTCTTT. The variable domain in full, with the rest retrieved from reference TRBV11-3 and TRBJ1-1, is EAGVVQSPRYKIIEKKQPVAFWCNPISGHNTLYWYLQNLGQGPELLIRYENEEAVDDSQLPKDRFSAERLKGVDSTLKIQPAELGDSAVYLCASSFDRGRAEAFFGQGTRLTVV.

This clone appeared a few times. CDR3 loop: CASNRGGDTEAFF. CDR3 coding DNA: TGTGCCAGCAACCGGGGGGGGGACACTGAAGCTTTCTTT. V gene TRBV4-2 combines with J gene TRBJ1-1; the D gene is possibly TRBD1 (5 bases). Germline CDR1 reads LGHNA; CDR2 reads YNFKEQ. V lost 7 bases to trimming and J lost 3 bases, with 12 bases between them. There are 13 residues in the CDR3.